The 9 T cell receptor beta chains given below trace back to one sample, sequenced in a study of shared clonotypes between healthy human individuals. Data came from immunoSEQ multiplex PCR; TCRdb stores just in-frame clones and leaves some out. This sample carries about 510,000 clones, around 96% of them seen once, and the ten largest clones take approximately 0.06%. Sequenced: naive CD4+ T cells sorted from blood. Subset of the sample: CD45RA+ positively selected. These receptors were collected from a woman aged 30 to 39 in good health.

The rearrangement uses TRBV4-1 and TRBJ1-4; maybe TRBD1 (5 bases). CDR3 length equals 16 residues. V shed 4 bases and J shed 4 bases, with 16 bases lying between them. CDR1 and CDR2 (germline): MGHRA, YSYEKL. The CDR3 reads CASSPGLTENNEKLFF. The CDR3 DNA sequence: TGCGCCAGCAGCCCCGGATTGACAGAAAATAATGAAAAACTGTTTTTT.

The chain has TRBV19 and TRBJ2-3; D remains ambiguous. The ends were cut back, 3 bases at V and 6 bases at J, with 16 bases in the middle. CDR1 and CDR2 from the germline V gene are LNHDA and SQIVND (reference sequence). The length of the CDR3 is 15 residues. DNA for the CDR3: TGTGCCAGTAGTATCTATAAGACCTCGTGGGATACGCAGTATTTT. Residues: CASSIYKTSWDTQYF.

This chain links TRBV29-1 with TRBJ1-1; D uncertain. CDR1 is SQVTM, CDR2 ANQGSEA, per germline. The CDR3 length is 12 residues. Trimming cost V 5 bases and J 3 bases, with 10 bases left between them. DNA of the CDR3: TGCAGCGTTTGTAAGTGGGACACTGAAGCTTTCTTT. This gives the protein CSVCKWDTEAFF.

The rearrangement uses TRBV19 and TRBJ2-3; D gene uncertain. The V end lost 6 bases, the J end lost 1 base, and 11 bases lay between the germline ends. This CDR3 comprises 14 residues. Germline-derived CDR1 and CDR2 are LNHDA and SQIVND (reference sequence). The CDR3 DNA sequence: TGTGCCAGTAGGAAGCCGGGCCGCACAGATACGCAGTATTTT. Amino acid sequence: CASRKPGRTDTQYF.

The chain uses TRBV27 and TRBJ2-7; 10 bases line up with TRBD2. Germline V gene data show CDR1 as MNHEY and CDR2 as SMNVEV (reference sequence). This CDR3 has 15 amino acids. Unmatched junction bases numbered 4, after V lost 1 base and J lost 4 bases. The CDR3: CASSLLLAGDYEQYF. For the CDR3, the DNA is TGTGCCAGCAGTTTATTGCTAGCGGGGGATTACGAGCAGTACTTC.

The chain recombines TRBV4-2 with TRBJ2-7, with TRBD2 matching over 10 bases. V lost 0 bases, J lost 5 bases, and 4 bases stayed unmatched. CDR1 and CDR2 (germline): LGHNA, YNFKEQ. There are 15 residues in the CDR3. The CDR3 reads CASSQDLLAGDEQYF. DNA of the CDR3: TGTGCCAGCAGCCAAGACCTCCTAGCGGGAGACGAGCAGTACTTC.

CDR3 protein: CASSPTATGANVLTF. The CDR3 nucleotides read TGTGCCAGCTCACCGACAGCCACTGGGGCCAACGTCCTGACTTTC. The chain combines TRBV18 with TRBJ2-6; D is perhaps TRBD1 (5 bases). This CDR3 is built from 15 residues. V shed 3 bases and J shed 2 bases, with 8 bases lying between them. The germline V gene encodes CDR1 KGHSH and CDR2 LQKENI. The full variable domain, with the rest looked up from reference TRBV18 and TRBJ2-6, is NAGVMQNPRHLVRRRGQEARLRCSPMKGHSHVYWYRQLPEEGLKFMVYLQKENIIDESGMPKERFSAEFPKEGPSILRIQQVVRGDSAAYFCASSPTATGANVLTFGAGSRLTVL.

The V gene is TRBV30, the J gene TRBJ2-7, with 8 bases matching TRBD2. The CDR3 spans 12 residues. In germline, CDR1 is GTSNPN, CDR2 SVGIG (reference sequence). V lost 2 bases, J lost 3 bases, and 0 bases stayed unmatched. This CDR3 is CAWSTSGYEQYF. The CDR3 DNA follows: TGTGCCTGGAGTACTAGCGGCTACGAGCAGTACTTC. Full variable domain (outside the CDR3, taken from reference TRBV30 and TRBJ2-7): SQTIHQWPATLVQPVGSPLSLECTVEGTSNPNLYWYRQAAGRGLQLLFYSVGIGQISSEVPQNLSASRPQDRQFILSSKKLLLSDSGFYLCAWSTSGYEQYFGPGTRLTVT.

The V gene is TRBV18, the J gene TRBJ1-6, with D perhaps matching TRBD1 (5 bases). V lost 6 bases and J lost 7, with 16 bases in between. Per the germline V gene, CDR1 is KGHSH and CDR2 is LQKENI. The CDR3 has 15 amino acids. The CDR3 DNA follows: TGTGCCAGCTCCCCGAGGGAGGGGCGGAATTCACCCCTCCACTTT. The encoded protein is CASSPREGRNSPLHF.